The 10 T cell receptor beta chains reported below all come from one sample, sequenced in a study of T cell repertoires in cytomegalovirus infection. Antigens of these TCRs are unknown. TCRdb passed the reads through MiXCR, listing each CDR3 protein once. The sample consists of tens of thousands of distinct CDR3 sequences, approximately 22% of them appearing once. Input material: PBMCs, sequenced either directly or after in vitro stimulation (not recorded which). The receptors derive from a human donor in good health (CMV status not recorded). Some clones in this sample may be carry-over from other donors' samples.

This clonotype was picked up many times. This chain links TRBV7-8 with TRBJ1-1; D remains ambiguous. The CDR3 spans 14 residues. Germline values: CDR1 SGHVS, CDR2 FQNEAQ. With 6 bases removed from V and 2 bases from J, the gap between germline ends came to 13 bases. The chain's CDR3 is CASSYSTGNTEAFF. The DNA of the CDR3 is TGTGCCAGCAGTTATTCGACGGGCAACACTGAAGCTTTCTTT.

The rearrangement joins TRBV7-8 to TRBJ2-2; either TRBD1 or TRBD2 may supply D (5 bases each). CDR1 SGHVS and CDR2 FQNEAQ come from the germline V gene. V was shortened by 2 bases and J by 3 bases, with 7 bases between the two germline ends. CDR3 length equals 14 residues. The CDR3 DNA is TGTGCCAGCAGCTTATTGGGGGACACCGGGGAGCTGTTTTTT. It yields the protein CASSLLGDTGELFF. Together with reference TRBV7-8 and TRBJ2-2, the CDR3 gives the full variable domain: GAGVSQSPRYKVAKRGQDVALRCDPISGHVSLFWYQQALGQGPEFLTYFQNEAQLDKSGLPSDRFFAERPEGSVSTLKIQRTQQEDSAVYLCASSLLGDTGELFFGEGSRLTVL.

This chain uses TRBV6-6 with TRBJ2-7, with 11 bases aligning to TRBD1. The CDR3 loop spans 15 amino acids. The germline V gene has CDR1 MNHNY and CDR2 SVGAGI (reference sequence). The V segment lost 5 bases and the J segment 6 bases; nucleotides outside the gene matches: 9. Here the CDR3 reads CASSPPGTGGGEQYV. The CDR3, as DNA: TGTGCCAGCAGTCCCCCCGGGACAGGGGGTGGCGAGCAGTACGTC.

The chain's CDR3 is CASSPVGLAGGTGELFF. As DNA, the CDR3 is TGTGCCAGCTCACCGGTCGGACTAGCGGGAGGTACCGGGGAGCTGTTTTTT. V gene TRBV18 combines with J gene TRBJ2-2; 14 bases line up with TRBD2. Trimming removed 3 bases from V and 5 bases from J; junction bases left unmatched: 5. Germline CDR1 and CDR2: KGHSH and LQKENI. This CDR3 contains 17 residues.

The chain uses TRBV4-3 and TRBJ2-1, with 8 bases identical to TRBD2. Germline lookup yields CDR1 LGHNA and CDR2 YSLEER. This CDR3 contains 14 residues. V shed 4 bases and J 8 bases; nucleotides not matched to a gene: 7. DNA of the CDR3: TGCGCCAGCAGCCGGACTAGCATGTTCGATGAGCAGTTCTTC. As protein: CASSRTSMFDEQFF.

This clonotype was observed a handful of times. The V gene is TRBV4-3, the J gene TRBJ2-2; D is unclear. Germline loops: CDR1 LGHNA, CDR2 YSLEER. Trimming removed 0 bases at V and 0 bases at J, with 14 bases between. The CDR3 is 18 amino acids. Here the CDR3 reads CASSQDVSPPTNTGELFF. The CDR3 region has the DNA TGCGCCAGCAGCCAAGATGTTAGTCCCCCCACGAACACCGGGGAGCTGTTTTTT.

The CDR3 bases are TGTGCCAGCAGCCTCGGACAGGGGCGCCTCTCGGATACGCAGTATTTT. It codes for CASSLGQGRLSDTQYF. The J gene is TRBJ2-3, the V gene TRBV9; 9 bases fit TRBD1. Germline V gene sequence: CDR1 SGDLS, CDR2 YYNGEE. CDR3 length equals 16 residues. The J segment lost 6 bases and the V segment lost 4 bases, leaving 12 bases of the junction unmatched.

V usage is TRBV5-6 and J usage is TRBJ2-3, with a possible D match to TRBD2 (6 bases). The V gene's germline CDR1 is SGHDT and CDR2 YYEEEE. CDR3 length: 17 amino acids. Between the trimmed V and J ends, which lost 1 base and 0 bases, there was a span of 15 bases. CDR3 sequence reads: CASSLFRERFSTDTQYF. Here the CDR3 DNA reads TGTGCCAGCAGCTTGTTCCGGGAGCGATTTAGCACAGATACGCAGTATTTT.

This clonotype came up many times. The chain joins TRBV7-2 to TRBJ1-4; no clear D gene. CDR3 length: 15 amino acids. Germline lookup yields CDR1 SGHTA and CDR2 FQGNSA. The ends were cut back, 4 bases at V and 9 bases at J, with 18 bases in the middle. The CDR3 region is CASSSGEGATQKLFF. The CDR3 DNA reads TGTGCCAGCAGCTCTGGGGAGGGCGCAACTCAAAAACTGTTTTTT.

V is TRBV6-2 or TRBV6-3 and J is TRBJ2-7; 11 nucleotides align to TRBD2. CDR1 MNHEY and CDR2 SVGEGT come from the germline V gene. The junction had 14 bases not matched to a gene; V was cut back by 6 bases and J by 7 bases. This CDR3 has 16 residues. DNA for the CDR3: TGTGCCAGCAGACGTTACCCGGTACTAGCGGGAGTAGAGCAGTACTTC. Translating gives CASRRYPVLAGVEQYF.